This TCR beta chain stems from a study of cytomegalovirus exposure and HLA in healthy donors. Study-level points and caveats: Being productive about 90% or about 30% of the time was typical of most TCR beta V segments in an earlier analysis. Cytomegalovirus-associated status was assigned to 150 to 200 TCR beta chains.

CDR1 SGHRS and CDR2 YFSETQ come from the germline V gene. This CDR3 contains 15 residues. The V and J ends lost 2 bases and 3 bases, in that order; junction bases with no gene match: 3. Of note for this clone: What it binds is unknown.

PCR was performed using 60 Vbeta and 13 Jbeta primers. The data were produced by immunoSEQ multiplex PCR, yet TCRdb's version contains in-frame clones alone and is incomplete. The clone table shows around 76,000 clones, with the ten largest holding under 0.9%. The receptor comes from a boy younger than 18 in good health and CMV-seronegative. Material for sequencing was PBMCs. V gene TRBV5-1 combines with J gene TRBJ1-1; 11 nucleotides align to TRBD1. Here the CDR3 reads CASSLGQGADTEAFF. The CDR3, as DNA: TGCGCCAGCAGCTTAGGACAGGGGGCTGACACTGAAGCTTTCTTT.